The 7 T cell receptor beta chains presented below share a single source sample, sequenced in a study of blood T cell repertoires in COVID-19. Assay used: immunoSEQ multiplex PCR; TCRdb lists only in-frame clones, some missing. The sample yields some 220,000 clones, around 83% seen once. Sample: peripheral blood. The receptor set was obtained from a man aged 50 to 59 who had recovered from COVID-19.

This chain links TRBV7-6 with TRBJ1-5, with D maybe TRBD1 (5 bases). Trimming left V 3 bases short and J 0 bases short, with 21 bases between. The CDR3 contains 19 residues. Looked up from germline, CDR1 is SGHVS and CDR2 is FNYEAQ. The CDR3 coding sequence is TGTGCCAGCAGCTTCTACGGGTCAGGGACTCGTTATAGCAATCAGCCCCAGCATTTT. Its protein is CASSFYGSGTRYSNQPQHF.

The CDR3 loop is CASSQVVKGAVLAQYF. The CDR3 DNA reads as TGTGCCAGCAGCCAAGTAGTCAAGGGGGCGGTTTTGGCCCAGTACTTC. This chain connects TRBV3-1 (or the pseudogene TRBV3-2) to TRBJ2-5, with 7 bases matching TRBD1. The CDR3 extends over 16 amino acids. Trimming removed 1 base from V and 9 bases from J; junction bases left unmatched: 14. Germline V gives CDR1 LGHDT, CDR2 YNNKEL (reference sequence).

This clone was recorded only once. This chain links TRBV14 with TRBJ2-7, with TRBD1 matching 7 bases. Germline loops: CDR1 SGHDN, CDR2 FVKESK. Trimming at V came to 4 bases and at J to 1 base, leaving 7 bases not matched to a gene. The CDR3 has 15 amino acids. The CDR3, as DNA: TGTGCCAGCAGCCTCTCCGGGACAGCATCCTACGAGCAGTACTTC. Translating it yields CASSLSGTASYEQYF.

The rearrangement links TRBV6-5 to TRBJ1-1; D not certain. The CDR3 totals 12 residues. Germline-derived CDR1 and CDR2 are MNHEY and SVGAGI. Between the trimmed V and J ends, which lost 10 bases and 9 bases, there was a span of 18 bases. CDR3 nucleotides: TGTGCCACGCTGACTATAGGGTTAAAAGCTTTCTTT. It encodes CATLTIGLKAFF.

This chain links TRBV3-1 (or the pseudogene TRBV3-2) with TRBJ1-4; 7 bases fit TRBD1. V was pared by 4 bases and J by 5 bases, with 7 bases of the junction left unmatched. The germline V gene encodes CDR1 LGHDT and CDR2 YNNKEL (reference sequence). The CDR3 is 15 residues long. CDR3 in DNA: TGTGCCAGCAGCCCCCTTCAGGGGGTGAATGAAAAACTGTTTTTT. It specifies CASSPLQGVNEKLFF.

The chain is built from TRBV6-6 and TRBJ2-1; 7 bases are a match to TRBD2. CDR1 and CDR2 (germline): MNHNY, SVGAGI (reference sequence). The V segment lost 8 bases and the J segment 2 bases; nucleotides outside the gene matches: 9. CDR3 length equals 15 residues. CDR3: CASSPLSGTYNEQFF. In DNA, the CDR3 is TGTGCCAGCTCCCCCCTAAGCGGGACCTACAATGAGCAGTTCTTC.

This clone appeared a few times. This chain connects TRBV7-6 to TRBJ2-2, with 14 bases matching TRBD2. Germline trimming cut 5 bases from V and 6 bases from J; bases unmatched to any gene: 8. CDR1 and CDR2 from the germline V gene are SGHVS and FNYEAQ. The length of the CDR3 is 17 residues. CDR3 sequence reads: CASSTGLAGGMAGELFF. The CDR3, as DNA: TGTGCCAGCAGCACAGGACTAGCGGGAGGAATGGCCGGGGAGCTGTTTTTT.